This TCR beta chain was sequenced in a study of CD8 T cells in ankylosing spondylitis. Study-wide results and caveats: Disease-associated clones were reportedly significantly overrepresented in matched ankylosing spondylitis synovial fluid.

Researchers built TCR beta libraries using quantitative 5'-RACE with molecular barcodes. TCRdb reanalysed the 5' RACE reads using MiXCR and keeps one entry per CDR3 protein. This table holds a few hundred thousand distinct CDR3 sequences, roughly a tenth found once. The germline V gene has CDR1 SEHNR and CDR2 FQNEAQ (reference sequence). The V end was cut by 4 bases, the J end by 5 bases, with 15 bases between. The CDR3 length is 15 residues. About this clonotype: What it recognizes is unknown.

This sequence joins TRBV7-9 and TRBJ2-1, with a tentative D call TRBD2 (5 bases). The material sequenced was blood, either unsorted or a sorted T cell fraction (not recorded which). This receptor was identified in a male donor with ankylosing spondylitis or in good health (not recorded which). CDR3 region: CASSSTEGPNNEQFF. The CDR3 DNA follows: TGTGCCAGCAGCTCCACTGAGGGCCCCAACAATGAGCAGTTCTTC.